This TCR beta chain came from a study of shared clonotypes between healthy human individuals. Only CD45RO-negative cells positively selected for CCR7 counted as naive CD8 cells, so terminally differentiated effector memory CD45RA+ cells were excluded. The V gene's germline CDR1 is SEHNR and CDR2 FQNEAQ (reference sequence). This CDR3 region has 14 residues. Between the trimmed V and J ends, which lost 8 bases and 1 base, there was a span of 15 bases. Measured with immunoSEQ multiplex PCR; TCRdb has only the in-frame clones, and not every one. Of about 700,000 clones in the sample, about 91% were seen once.

J is TRBJ2-7 and V is TRBV7-9, with D possibly being TRBD1 (6 bases). Sequencing used naive CD8+ T cells sorted from blood. The TCR was taken from a young man in good health. CDR3 loop: CASSQGVRSYEQYF. The CDR3 bases are TGTGCCAGCTCACAGGGAGTCCGTTCCTACGAGCAGTACTTC.